This TCR beta chain is drawn from a study of T-cell reconstitution after alpha-beta-depleted transplantation in children. This clonotype was counted a few times. The TCRbeta library incorporated unique molecular identifiers. TCRdb recomputed calls from the PCR reads with MiXCR, one row per CDR3 protein. The sample holds 500,000 to 600,000 distinct CDR3 sequences, approximately 32% seen once. Germline V lookup: CDR1 SQVTM, CDR2 ANQGSEA. V shed 6 bases, J shed 4 bases, and the junction held 7 bases outside the gene matches. CDR3 length: 15 residues. The chain combines TRBV29-1 with TRBJ2-5; 14 nucleotides match TRBD2. The source is a human donor who donated a stem cell graft to a child with aplastic anemia. The starting material was PBMCs from the stem cell graft donor, obtained from the stem cell graft. The CDR3 region is CSVAVGTSGRETQYF. DNA of the CDR3: TGCAGCGTAGCCGTCGGGACTAGCGGGAGAGAGACCCAGTACTTC. Full variable domain (remainder filled in from reference TRBV29-1 and TRBJ2-5): SAVISQKPSRDICQRGTSLTIQCQVDSQVTMMFWYRQQPGQSLTLIATANQGSEATYESGFVIDKFPISRPNLTFSTLTVSNMSPEDSSIYLCSVAVGTSGRETQYFGPGTRLLVL.